The source of this T cell receptor beta chain is a study of early T cells in non-severe SARS-CoV-2 infection. Study observations and caveats: Reliance on VDJdb matching favored anti-spike CD8 responses; private and CD4 specificities were missed.

One entry per CDR3 protein, called by TCRdb with MiXCR from the 5' RACE reads. The sample lists around 60,000 distinct CDR3 sequences, just over 20% occurring once. In regard to this clonotype: Its specificity is unknown.

CDR3 length: 12 amino acids. The J segment lost 9 bases and the V segment lost 7 bases, leaving 6 bases of the junction unmatched. Germline V gene sequence: CDR1 SQVTM, CDR2 ANQGSEA. The sequencing used whole blood, collected at baseline. This chain joins TRBV29-1 and TRBJ1-4; 9 bases line up with TRBD1. This clonotype was obtained from an adult who was a healthcare worker with PCR-confirmed SARS-CoV-2 infection or an uninfected control (not recorded which). The CDR3 DNA reads TGCAGCGCATCCGGGACAGGGCAAAAACTGTTTTTT. The encoded protein is CSASGTGQKLFF.